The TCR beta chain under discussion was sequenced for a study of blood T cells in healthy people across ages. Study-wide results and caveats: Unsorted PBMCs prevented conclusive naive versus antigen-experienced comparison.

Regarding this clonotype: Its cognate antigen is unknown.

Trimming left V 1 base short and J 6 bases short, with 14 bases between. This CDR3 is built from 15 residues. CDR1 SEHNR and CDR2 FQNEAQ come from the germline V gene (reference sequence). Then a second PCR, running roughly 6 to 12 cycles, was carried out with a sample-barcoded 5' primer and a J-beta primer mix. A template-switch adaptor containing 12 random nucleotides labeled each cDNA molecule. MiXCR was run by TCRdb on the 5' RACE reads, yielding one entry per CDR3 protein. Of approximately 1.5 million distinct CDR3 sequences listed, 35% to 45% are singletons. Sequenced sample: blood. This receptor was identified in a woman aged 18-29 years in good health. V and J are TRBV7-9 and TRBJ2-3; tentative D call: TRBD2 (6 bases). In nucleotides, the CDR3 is TGTGCCAGCAGCTTAGTTTTTAGCGGTGGCGATACGCAGTATTTT. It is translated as CASSLVFSGGDTQYF.